The entry below describes one T cell receptor beta chain. The antigen remains unidentified. The data were taken from a study of T cell responses to AZD1222 COVID-19 vaccine. Study information: Researchers grouped second doses given at about 4 or about 12 weeks into one pool. Study-level findings and limits: Researchers took repertoire samples only after the peak T cell response had come.

Sequencing was performed with immunoSEQ multiplex PCR; in TCRdb, only in-frame clones are kept and a portion is missing. The table lists about 150,000 clones, over 75% of them singletons. With V trimmed by 3 bases and J by 5 bases, 10 bases remained unmatched. The CDR3 spans 15 residues. Germline V gives CDR1 PRHDT, CDR2 FYEKMQ (reference sequence). This TCR was recovered from an adult in good health. The V and J genes are TRBV13 and TRBJ2-7; 7 bases agree with TRBD2. The sample here was peripheral blood, taken on day 0 of AZD1222 vaccination. The CDR3 region is CASSLGLPDPHEQYF. The CDR3 DNA is TGTGCCAGCAGCTTGGGACTACCAGACCCCCACGAGCAGTACTTC.